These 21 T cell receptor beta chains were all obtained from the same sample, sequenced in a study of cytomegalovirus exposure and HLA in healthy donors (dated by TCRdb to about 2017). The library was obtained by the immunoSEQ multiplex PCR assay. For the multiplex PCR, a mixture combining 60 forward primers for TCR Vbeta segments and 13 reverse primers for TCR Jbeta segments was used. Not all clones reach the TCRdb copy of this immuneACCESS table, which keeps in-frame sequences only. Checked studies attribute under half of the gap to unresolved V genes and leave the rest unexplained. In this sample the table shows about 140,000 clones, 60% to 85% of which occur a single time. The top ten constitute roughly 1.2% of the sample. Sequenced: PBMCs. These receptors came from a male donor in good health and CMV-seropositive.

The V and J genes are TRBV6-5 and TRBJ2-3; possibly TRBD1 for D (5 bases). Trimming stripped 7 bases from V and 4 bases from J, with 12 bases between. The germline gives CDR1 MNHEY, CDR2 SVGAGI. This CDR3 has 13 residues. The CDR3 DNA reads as TGTGCCAGCAACCCCAGGGCCGCAGATACGCAGTATTTT. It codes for CASNPRAADTQYF.

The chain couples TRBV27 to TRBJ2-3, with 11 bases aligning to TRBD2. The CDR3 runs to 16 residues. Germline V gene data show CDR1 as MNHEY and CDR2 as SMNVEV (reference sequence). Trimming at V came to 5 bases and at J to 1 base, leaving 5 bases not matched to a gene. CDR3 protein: CASSMDSGRGTDTQYF. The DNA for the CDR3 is TGTGCCAGCAGTATGGATAGCGGGAGGGGCACAGATACGCAGTATTTT.

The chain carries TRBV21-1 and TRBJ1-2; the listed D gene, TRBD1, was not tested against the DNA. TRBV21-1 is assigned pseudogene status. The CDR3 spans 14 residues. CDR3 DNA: TGTGCCAGCAGCAAACCGGGACATAACTATGGCTACACCTTC. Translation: CASSKPGHNYGYTF.

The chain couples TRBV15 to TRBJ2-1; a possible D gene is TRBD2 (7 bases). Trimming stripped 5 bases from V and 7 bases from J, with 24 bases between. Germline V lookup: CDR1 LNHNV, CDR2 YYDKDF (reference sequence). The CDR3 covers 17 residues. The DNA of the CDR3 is TGTGCCACCAGCCTTGGGAGGGGGAGGGGAGTGGGGAATGAGCAGTTCTTC. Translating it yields CATSLGRGRGVGNEQFF.

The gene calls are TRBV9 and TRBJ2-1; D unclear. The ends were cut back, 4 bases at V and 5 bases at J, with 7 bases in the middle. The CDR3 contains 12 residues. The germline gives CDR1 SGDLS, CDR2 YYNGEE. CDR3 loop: CASSPRNNEQFF. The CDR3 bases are TGTGCCAGCAGCCCGAGAAACAATGAGCAGTTCTTC.

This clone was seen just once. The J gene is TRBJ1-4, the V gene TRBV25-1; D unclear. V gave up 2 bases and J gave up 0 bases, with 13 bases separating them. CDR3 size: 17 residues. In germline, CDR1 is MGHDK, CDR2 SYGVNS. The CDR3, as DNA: TGTGCCAGCAGTGAAGGGCACCACCTCGCAACTAATGAAAAACTGTTTTTT. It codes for CASSEGHHLATNEKLFF.

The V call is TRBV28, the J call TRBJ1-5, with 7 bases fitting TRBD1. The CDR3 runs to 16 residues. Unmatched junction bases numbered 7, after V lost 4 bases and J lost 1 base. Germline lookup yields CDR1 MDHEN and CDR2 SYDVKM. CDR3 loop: CASSSGAGGSNQPQHF. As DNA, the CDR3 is TGTGCCAGCAGTTCAGGGGCAGGGGGGAGCAATCAGCCCCAGCATTTT.

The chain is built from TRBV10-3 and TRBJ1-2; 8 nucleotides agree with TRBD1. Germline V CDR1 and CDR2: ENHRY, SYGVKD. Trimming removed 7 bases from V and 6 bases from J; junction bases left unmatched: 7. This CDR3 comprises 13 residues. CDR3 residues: CAITDQGANGYTF. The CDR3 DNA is TGTGCCATCACTGACCAGGGGGCAAATGGCTACACCTTC.

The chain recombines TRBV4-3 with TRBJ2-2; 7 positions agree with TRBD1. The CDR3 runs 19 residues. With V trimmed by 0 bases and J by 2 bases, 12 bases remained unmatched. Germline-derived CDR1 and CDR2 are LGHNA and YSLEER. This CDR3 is CASSQELSPRDSNTGELFF. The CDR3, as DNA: TGCGCCAGCAGCCAAGAATTGTCCCCCCGGGACAGCAACACCGGGGAGCTGTTTTTT.

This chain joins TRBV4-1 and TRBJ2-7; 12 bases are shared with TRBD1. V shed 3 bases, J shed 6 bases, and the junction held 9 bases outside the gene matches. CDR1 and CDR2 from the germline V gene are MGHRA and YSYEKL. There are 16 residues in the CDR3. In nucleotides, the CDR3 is TGCGCCAGCAGCCAGGGTCCGGGACAGGGGGCGTTCGAGCAGTACTTC. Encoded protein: CASSQGPGQGAFEQYF.

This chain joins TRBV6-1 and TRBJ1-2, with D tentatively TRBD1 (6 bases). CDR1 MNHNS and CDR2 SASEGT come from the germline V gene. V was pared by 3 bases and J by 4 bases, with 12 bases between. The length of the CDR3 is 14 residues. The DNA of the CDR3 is TGTGCCAGCAGTGACGGGAACAGGGCCTATGGCTACACCTTC. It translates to CASSDGNRAYGYTF.

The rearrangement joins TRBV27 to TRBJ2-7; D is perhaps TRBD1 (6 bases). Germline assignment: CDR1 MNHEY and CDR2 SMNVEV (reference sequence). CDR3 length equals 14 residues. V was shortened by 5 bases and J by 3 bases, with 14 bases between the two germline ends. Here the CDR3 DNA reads TGTGCCAGCAGTCTGCAGGGGAGTGTCTACGAGCAGTACTTC. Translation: CASSLQGSVYEQYF.

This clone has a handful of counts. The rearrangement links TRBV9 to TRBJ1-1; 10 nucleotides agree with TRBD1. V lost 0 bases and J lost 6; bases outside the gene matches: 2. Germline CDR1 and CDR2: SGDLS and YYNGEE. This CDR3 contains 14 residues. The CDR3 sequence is CASSVGDRGPEAFF. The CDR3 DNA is TGTGCCAGCAGCGTAGGCGACAGGGGGCCTGAAGCTTTCTTT.

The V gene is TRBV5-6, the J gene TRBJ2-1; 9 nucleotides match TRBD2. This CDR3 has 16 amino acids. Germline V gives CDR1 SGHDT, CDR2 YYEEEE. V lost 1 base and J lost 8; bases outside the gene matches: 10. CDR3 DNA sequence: TGTGCCAGCAGCTTGAGGGCGGGGGGGCGTTTCTATGAGCAGTTCTTC. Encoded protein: CASSLRAGGRFYEQFF.

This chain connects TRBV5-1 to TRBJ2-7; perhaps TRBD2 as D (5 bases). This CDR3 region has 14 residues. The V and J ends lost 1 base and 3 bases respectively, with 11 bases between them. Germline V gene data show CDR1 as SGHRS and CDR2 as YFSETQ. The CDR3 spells CASSLSVGNYEQYF. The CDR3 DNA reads TGCGCCAGCAGCTTGTCGGTCGGGAACTACGAGCAGTACTTC.

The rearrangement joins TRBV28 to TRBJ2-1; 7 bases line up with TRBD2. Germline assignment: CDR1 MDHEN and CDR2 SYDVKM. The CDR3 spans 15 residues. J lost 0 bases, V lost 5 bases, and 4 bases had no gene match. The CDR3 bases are TGTGCCAGCAGTCCTGGACTAGGCTCCTACAATGAGCAGTTCTTC. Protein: CASSPGLGSYNEQFF.

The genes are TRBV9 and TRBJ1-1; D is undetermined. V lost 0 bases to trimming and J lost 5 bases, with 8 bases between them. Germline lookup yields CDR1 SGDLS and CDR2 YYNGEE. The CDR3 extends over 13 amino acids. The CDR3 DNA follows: TGTGCCAGCAGCGTAGGTACGGGTACTGAAGCTTTCTTT. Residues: CASSVGTGTEAFF.

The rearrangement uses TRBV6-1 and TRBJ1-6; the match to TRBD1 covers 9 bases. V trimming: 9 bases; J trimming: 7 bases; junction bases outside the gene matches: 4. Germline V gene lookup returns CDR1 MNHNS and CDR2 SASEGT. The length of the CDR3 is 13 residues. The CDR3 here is CASPGQGNSPLHF. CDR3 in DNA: TGTGCCAGTCCGGGACAGGGAAATTCACCCCTCCACTTT.

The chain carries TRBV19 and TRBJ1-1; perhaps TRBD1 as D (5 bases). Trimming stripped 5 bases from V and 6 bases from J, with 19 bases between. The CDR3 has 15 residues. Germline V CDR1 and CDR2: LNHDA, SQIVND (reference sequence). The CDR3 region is CASSVSGVVIAEAFF. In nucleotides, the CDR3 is TGTGCCAGTAGTGTTTCGGGGGTGGTAATCGCTGAAGCTTTCTTT.

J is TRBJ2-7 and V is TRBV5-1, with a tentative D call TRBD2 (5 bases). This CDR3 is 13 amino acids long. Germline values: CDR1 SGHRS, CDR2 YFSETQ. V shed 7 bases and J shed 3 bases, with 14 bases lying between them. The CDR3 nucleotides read TGCGCCAGCTCCCTAGCCAGCATCTACGAGCAGTACTTC. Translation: CASSLASIYEQYF.

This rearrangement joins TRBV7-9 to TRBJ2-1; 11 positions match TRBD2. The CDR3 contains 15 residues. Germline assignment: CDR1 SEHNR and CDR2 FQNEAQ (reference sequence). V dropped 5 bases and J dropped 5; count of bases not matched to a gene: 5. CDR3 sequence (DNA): TGTGCCAGCAGCCCGCCGGGACTAGCGGACAATGAGCAGTTCTTC. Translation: CASSPPGLADNEQFF.